This TCR beta chain came from a study of blood T cell repertoires in COVID-19. Study background: Samples of COVID-19 (acute and convalescent) were obtained from the United States, Italy and Spain. From T cells, B-cell-depleted T cells, or PBMCs came the material, which was cDNA or gDNA.

This clone was seen a few times. The germline V gene encodes CDR1 MGHRA and CDR2 YSYEKL. This CDR3 spans 13 amino acids. Trimming took 4 bases from V and 4 from J, leaving 10 bases between them. Original data processing: Amplification of reference gene primers provided the estimated nucleated cell counts. TCRdb keeps only in-frame clones here, not all; method: immunoSEQ multiplex PCR. V and J calls and clone size are as listed in that table; D and trimming were resolved from the DNA. The sample records roughly 150,000 clones, under 90% being singletons. V usage is TRBV4-1 and J usage is TRBJ1-2; weak D call: TRBD1 (5 bases). This TCR was recovered from a woman of 80 years or more with acute or convalescent COVID-19. Sequenced material: peripheral blood. CDR3 residues: CASSREGVYGYTF. The CDR3 DNA is TGCGCCAGCAGCCGCGAAGGGGTCTATGGCTACACCTTC.